The present entry profiles one T cell receptor (beta chain) with its context. The sample holds one count of this clone. This clone's antigen is unknown. It has no much larger one-base neighbor in the sample; base qualities were not kept. The CDR3 regions of human TCRbeta chains were analyzed by immunosequencing. The authors processed their data as follows. Repertoire TCRs were checked for matches against a reference library of SARS-CoV-2-specific TCRs that had been generated using the MIRA antigen-specificity platform. Breadth was defined as the fraction of unique TCRs that were SARS-CoV-2-associated. Depth was defined as the fraction of total T cells that were SARS-CoV-2-associated. Using the MIRA data, each spike-specific TCR was mapped to the spike region that the TCR reacts to and placed in a CD4 or CD8 class. Log10-transformed breadth and depth values were compared by one-way ANOVA with Sidak's multiple comparisons tests. In TCRdb, the immuneACCESS table is reduced to in-frame sequences with V and J assigned. These tables do not hold every clone; where another copy was compared, an unresolved V gene accounts for under half, and the others remain unexplained. The D gene and trimming were derived from the DNA, and the V and J assignments and clone size from that table. This sample holds roughly 120,000 clones; roughly nine tenths were observed only once. The ten largest clones capture over 2.5% of the sample.

The data originate from a study of T cell responses to AZD1222 COVID-19 vaccine (dated by TCRdb to the early 2020s). Describing the broader study: Because spike-specific TCR depth and breadth did not differ between the two schedules, AZD1222 recipients who got a second dose at roughly 4 weeks were pooled with those who got a second dose at roughly 12 weeks. TCR sequencing was performed for 230 to 250 trial participants, of whom about 200 were given two doses of AZD1222 and some 26 were given two doses of MenACWY control vaccine. Enrollment into the trials was organized by age into subgroups of 18-55, 56-69 and 70-plus years, and those subgroups contained about 160, 30 and 59 TCR-sequenced participants, respectively. Results and caveats for the whole study, not just this receptor: Reportedly, almost half of the unique spike-specific TCRs recognized epitopes lying outside the regions that are mutated in the B.1.351 and B.1.1.7 variants. In the small 56-69-year group, the increase in depth fell short of significance, most likely because of low power. The vaccine-associated CD4 TCRs covered the entire spike protein, and the dominant responses fell in regions 160-218 and 743-854. Because no day 14 peak-response samples were available, repertoires were characterized only after the peak T cell response. Spike-specific TCR breadth and depth rose significantly after two AZD1222 doses compared with day 0 and with MenACWY recipients. Participants were mostly white British and included more females than males, and it was suggested by the authors that clonal diversity may have been underestimated. Only a handful of AZD1222 recipients were SARS-CoV-2 seropositive at baseline, limiting conclusions about previously exposed vaccinees.

Trimming at the junction amounts to 0 bases on V and 4 bases on J, and the germline ends lie 10 bases apart. Sequences LGHDT (CDR1) and YNNKEL (CDR2) are obtained from the germline V gene (reference sequence). The CDR3 numbers 15 residues from cysteine through phenylalanine. Only the CDR3 DNA is retained, 45 bases long and in frame from the first base. The sample's time point, from its label and the paper: baseline before first vaccination. Vaccinee samples came from UK trials COV001 and COV002, including a single-blind randomized controlled phase 2/3 trial of AZD1222 (ChAdOx1 nCoV-19) in healthy adults. Trial participant PBMC samples were collected at day 0 and day 28 after the second dose for TCRbeta chain sequencing.

This clonotype originated in an adult in good health. The sample was peripheral blood, taken on day 0 of AZD1222 vaccination. The sequence joins TRBV3-1 (or the pseudogene TRBV3-2) to TRBJ1-3; the D gene is not confidently resolved. The nucleotides are TGTGCCAGCAGCCAAGATGGTTTGGTAGGAAACACCATATATTTT. This encodes CASSQDGLVGNTIYF.